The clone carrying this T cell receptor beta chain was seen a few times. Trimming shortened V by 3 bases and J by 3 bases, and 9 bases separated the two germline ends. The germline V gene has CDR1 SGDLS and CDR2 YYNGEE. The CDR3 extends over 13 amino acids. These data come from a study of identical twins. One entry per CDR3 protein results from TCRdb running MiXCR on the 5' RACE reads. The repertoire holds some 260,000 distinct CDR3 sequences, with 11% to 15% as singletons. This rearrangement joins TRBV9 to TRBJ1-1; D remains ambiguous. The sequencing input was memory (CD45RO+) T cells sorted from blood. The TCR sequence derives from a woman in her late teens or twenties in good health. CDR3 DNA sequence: TGTGCCAGCAGCGCATACACCTACACTGAAGCTTTCTTT. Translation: CASSAYTYTEAFF.